This T cell receptor (beta chain) was documented in a study of blood T cell repertoires in COVID-19. The germline V gene has CDR1 ENHRY and CDR2 SYGVKD. The CDR3 length is 17 residues. Trimming removed 3 bases from V and 4 bases from J; junction bases left unmatched: 11. Participants were aged roughly 18 to 89 years, lived in over 20 US areas, and enrolled virtually. Sequencing used immunoSEQ multiplex PCR; TCRdb keeps in-frame clones, though not all of them. The profile shows some 150,000 clones, approximately 80% of them singletons. The chain links TRBV10-3 to TRBJ1-2; 10 bases line up with TRBD1. Sequencing was carried out using PBMCs or T cells enriched from blood (not recorded which). This clonotype was sampled from a woman under 30 who had been exposed to COVID-19. CDR3 region: CAISDPTGGKPVYGYTF. The CDR3 nucleotides are TGTGCCATCAGTGACCCGACAGGGGGCAAGCCGGTCTATGGCTACACCTTC.